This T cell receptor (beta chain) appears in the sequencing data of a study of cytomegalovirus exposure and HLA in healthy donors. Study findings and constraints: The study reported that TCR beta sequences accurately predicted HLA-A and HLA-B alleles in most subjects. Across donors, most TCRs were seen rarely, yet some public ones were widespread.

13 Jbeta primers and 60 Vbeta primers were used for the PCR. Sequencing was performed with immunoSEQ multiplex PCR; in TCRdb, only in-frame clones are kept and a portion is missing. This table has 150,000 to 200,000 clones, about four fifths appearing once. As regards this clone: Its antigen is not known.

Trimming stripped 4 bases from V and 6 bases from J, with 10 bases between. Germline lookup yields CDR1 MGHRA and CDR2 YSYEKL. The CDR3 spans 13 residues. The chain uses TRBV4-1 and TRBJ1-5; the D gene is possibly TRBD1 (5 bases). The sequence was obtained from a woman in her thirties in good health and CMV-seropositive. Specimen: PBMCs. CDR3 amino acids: CASSLDGGQPQHF. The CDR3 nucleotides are TGCGCCAGCAGCCTCGACGGGGGTCAGCCCCAGCATTTT.